The 6 T cell receptor beta chains given below trace back to one sample, sequenced in a study of T cell changes during pregnancy in multiple sclerosis. Profiled with immunoSEQ multiplex PCR; TCRdb holds only in-frame clones, not every one. The table lists 89,000 or so clones, about 90% of them singletons. The source material was PBMCs, sampled in the first trimester of pregnancy. The receptors were sampled from a female donor in good health, serving as a control in a pregnancy study. Some clones in this sample may be carry-over from other donors' samples.

The gene calls are TRBV2 and TRBJ1-4, with 7 bases that match TRBD1. V trimming: 8 bases; J trimming: 1 base; junction bases outside the gene matches: 1. There are 13 residues in the CDR3. Germline V gives CDR1 SNHLY, CDR2 FYNNEI. Here the CDR3 reads CASSGGTNEKLFF. Written as DNA, the CDR3 is TGTGCCAGCTCAGGGGGAACTAATGAAAAACTGTTTTTT.

The J gene is TRBJ1-4, the V gene TRBV4-1; the D is unclear. The CDR3 loop spans 18 amino acids. Germline V gene lookup returns CDR1 MGHRA and CDR2 YSYEKL. Trimming took 0 bases from V and 0 from J, leaving 14 bases between them. The CDR3 protein is CASSQDQLYLATNEKLFF. Written as DNA, the CDR3 is TGCGCCAGCAGCCAAGATCAGTTATACCTCGCAACTAATGAAAAACTGTTTTTT.

The J gene is TRBJ2-1, the V gene TRBV30; D may be TRBD2 (5 bases). Germline V gives CDR1 GTSNPN, CDR2 SVGIG (reference sequence). This CDR3 has 14 residues. V lost 0 bases, J lost 4 bases, and 10 bases lay in between. The CDR3 region has the DNA TGTGCCTGGAGTGTAGGTCGGGGATACAATGAGCAGTTCTTC. Protein product: CAWSVGRGYNEQFF.

This chain uses TRBV11-2 with TRBJ2-3; the D gene is possibly TRBD2 (5 bases). CDR3 length: 18 amino acids. V lost 1 base and J lost 2, with 19 bases in between. Germline V gene data show CDR1 as SGHAT and CDR2 as FQNNGV. This CDR3 is CASSLVASAGLYTDTQYF. CDR3 in DNA: TGTGCCAGCAGCTTAGTGGCCTCCGCCGGACTCTACACAGATACGCAGTATTTT.

The table lists this clone with a few counts. V usage is TRBV11-1 and J usage is TRBJ2-1, with 7 bases fitting TRBD1. This CDR3 has 14 residues. The germline gives CDR1 SGHAT, CDR2 FQDESV (reference sequence). Trimming cost V 6 bases and J 7 bases; bases outside gene matches: 9. The DNA for the CDR3 is TGTGCCAGCAGTCCCGGGACAGTAGAGAATGAGCAGTTCTTC. Translated, it gives CASSPGTVENEQFF.

V gene TRBV30 combines with J gene TRBJ2-7, with D hard to call. This CDR3 is 14 amino acids long. The V end was cut by 3 bases, the J end by 5 bases, with 17 bases between. Germline CDR1 GTSNPN, CDR2 SVGIG (reference sequence). The CDR3 nucleotides read TGTGCCTGGAGCGGAAGGTTCTCGGGTGACGAGCAGTACTTC. Its protein is CAWSGRFSGDEQYF.